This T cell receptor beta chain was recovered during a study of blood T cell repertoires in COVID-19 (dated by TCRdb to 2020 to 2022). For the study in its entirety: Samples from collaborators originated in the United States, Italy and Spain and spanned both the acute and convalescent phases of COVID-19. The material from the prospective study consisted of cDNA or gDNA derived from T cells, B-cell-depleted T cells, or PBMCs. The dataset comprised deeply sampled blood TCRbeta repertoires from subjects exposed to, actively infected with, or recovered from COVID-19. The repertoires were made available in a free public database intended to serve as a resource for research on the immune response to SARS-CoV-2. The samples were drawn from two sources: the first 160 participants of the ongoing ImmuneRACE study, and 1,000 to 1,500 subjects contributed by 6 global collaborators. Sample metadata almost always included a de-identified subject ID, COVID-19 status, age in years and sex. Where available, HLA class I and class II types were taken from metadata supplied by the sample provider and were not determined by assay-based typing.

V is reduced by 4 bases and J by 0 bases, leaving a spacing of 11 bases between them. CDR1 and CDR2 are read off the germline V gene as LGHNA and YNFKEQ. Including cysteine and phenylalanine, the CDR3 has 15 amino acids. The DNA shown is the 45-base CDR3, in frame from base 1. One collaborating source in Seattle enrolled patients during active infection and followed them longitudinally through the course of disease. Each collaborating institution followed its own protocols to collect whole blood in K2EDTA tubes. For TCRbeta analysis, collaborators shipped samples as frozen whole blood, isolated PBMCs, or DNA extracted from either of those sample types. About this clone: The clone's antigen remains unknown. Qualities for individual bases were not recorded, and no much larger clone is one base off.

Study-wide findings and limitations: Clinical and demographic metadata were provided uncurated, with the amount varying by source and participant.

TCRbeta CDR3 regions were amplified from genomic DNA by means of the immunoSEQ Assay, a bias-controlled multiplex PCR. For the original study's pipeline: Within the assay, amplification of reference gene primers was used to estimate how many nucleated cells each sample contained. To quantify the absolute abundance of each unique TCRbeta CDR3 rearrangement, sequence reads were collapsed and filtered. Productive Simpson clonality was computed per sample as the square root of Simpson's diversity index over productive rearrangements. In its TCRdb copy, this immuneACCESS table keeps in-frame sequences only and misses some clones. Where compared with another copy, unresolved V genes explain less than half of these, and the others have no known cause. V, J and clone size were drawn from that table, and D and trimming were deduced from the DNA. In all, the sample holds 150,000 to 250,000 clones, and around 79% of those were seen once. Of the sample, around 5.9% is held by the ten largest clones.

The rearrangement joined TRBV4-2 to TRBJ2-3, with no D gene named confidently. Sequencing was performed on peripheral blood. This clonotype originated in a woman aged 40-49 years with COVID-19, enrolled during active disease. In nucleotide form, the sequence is TGTGCCAGCAGCCTCTCGACTGGAAGCACAGATACGCAGTATTTT. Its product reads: CASSLSTGSTDTQYF.